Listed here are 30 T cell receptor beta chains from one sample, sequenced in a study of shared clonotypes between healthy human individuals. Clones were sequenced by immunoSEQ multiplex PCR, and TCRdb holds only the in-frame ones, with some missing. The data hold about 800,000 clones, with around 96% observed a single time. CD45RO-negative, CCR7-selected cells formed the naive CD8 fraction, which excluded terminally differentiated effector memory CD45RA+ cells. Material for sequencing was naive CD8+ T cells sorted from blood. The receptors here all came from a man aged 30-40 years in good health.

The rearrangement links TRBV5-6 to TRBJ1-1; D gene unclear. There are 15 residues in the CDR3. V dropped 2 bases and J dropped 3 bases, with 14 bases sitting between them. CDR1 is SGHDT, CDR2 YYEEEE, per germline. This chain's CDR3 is CASSFPGRRDTEAFF. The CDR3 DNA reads TGTGCCAGCAGCTTCCCGGGCAGGAGGGACACTGAAGCTTTCTTT.

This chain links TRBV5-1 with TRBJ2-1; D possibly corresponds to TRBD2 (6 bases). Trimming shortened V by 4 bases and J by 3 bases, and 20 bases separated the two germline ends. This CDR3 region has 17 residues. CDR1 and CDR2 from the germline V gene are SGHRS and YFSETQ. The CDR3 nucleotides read TGCGCCAGCAGCCAGCCCCCCGGGGCGGGATTCTACAATGAGCAGTTCTTC. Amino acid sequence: CASSQPPGAGFYNEQFF.

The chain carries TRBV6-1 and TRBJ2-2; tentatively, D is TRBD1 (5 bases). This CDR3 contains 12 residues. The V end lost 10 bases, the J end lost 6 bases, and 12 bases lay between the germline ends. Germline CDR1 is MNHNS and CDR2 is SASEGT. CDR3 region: CATLGVPGELFF. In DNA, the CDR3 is TGTGCCACATTAGGGGTCCCCGGGGAGCTGTTTTTT.

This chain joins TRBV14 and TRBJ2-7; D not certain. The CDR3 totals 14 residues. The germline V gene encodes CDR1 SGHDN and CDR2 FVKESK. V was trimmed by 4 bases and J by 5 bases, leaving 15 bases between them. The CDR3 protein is CASSPAWLKDEQYF. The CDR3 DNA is TGTGCCAGCAGCCCAGCTTGGCTTAAAGACGAGCAGTACTTC. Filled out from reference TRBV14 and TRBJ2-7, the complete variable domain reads EAGVTQFPSHSVIEKGQTVTLRCDPISGHDNLYWYRRVMGKEIKFLLHFVKESKQDESGMPNNRFLAERTGGTYSTLKVQPAELEDSGVYFCASSPAWLKDEQYFGPGTRLTVT.

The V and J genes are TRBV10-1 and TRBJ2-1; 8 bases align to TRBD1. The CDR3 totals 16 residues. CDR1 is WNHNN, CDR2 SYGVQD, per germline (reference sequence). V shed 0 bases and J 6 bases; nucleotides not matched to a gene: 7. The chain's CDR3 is CASSESVGDRGNEQFF. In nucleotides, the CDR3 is TGCGCCAGCAGTGAGTCAGTCGGTGACAGGGGCAATGAGCAGTTCTTC.

The CDR3 loop reads CASSPRLGGSTDTQYF. The CDR3 bases are TGTGCCAGCAGCCCACGTCTTGGAGGGTCCACAGATACGCAGTATTTT. J is TRBJ2-3 and V is TRBV7-3, with D possibly being TRBD2 (6 bases). Germline CDR1 SGHTA, CDR2 FQGTGA. CDR3 length: 16 amino acids. V was trimmed by 5 bases and J by 2 bases, leaving 17 bases between them.

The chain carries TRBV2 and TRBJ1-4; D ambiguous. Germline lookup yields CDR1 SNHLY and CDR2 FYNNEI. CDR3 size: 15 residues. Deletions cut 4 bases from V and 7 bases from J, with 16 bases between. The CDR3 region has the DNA TGTGCCAGCAGTGTACAGCTCCAGGACGGTGAAAAACTGTTTTTT. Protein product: CASSVQLQDGEKLFF.

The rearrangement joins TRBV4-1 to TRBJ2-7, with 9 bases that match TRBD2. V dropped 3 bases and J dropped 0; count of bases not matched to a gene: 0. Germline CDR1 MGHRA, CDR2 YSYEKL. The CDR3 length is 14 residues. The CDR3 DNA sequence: TGCGCCAGCAGCCATAGCGGGAGCTCCTACGAGCAGTACTTC. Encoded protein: CASSHSGSSYEQYF.

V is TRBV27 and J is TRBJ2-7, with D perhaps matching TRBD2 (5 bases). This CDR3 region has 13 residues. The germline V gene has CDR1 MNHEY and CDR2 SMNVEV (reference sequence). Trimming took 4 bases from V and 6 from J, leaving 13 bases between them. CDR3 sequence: CASSSISRGEQYF. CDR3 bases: TGTGCCAGCAGTTCGATTTCCCGGGGCGAGCAGTACTTC.

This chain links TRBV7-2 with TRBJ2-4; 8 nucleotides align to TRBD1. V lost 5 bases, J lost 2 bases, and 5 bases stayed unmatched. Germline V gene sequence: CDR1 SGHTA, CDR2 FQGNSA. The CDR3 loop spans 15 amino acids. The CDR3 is CASSQTGDPKNIQYF. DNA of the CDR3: TGTGCCAGCAGCCAGACAGGGGATCCCAAAAACATTCAGTACTTC.

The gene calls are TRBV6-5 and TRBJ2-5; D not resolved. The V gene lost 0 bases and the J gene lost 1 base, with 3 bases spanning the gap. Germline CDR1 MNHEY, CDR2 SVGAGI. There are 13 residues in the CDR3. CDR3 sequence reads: CASSYSLQETQYF. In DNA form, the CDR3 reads TGTGCCAGCAGTTACTCTCTCCAAGAGACCCAGTACTTC.

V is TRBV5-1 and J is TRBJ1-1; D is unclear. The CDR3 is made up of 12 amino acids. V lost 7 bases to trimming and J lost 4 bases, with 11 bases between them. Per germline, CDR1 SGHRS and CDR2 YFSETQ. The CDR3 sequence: CASRGGITEAFF. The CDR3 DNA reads TGCGCCAGCCGCGGCGGGATCACTGAAGCTTTCTTT.

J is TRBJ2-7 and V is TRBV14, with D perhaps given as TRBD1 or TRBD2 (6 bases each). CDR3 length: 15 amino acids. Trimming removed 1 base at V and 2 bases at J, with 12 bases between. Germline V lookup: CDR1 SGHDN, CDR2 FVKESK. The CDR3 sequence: CASSQVRGLAYEQYF. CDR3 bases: TGTGCCAGCAGCCAAGTTCGGGGGCTTGCCTACGAGCAGTACTTC. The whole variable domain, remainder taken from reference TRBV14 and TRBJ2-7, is EAGVTQFPSHSVIEKGQTVTLRCDPISGHDNLYWYRRVMGKEIKFLLHFVKESKQDESGMPNNRFLAERTGGTYSTLKVQPAELEDSGVYFCASSQVRGLAYEQYFGPGTRLTVT.

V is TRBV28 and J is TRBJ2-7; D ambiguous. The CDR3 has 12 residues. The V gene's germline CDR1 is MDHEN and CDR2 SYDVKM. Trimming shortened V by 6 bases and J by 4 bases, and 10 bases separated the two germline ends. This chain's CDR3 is CASSLTPYEQYF. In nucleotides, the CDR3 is TGTGCCAGCAGCCTGACTCCATACGAGCAGTACTTC.

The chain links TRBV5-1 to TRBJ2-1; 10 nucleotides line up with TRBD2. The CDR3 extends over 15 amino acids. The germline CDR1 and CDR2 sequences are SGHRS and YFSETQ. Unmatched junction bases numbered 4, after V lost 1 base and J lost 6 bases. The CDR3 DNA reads TGCGCCAGCAGCTTGACCCTAGCGGGAGTCAATGAGCAGTTCTTC. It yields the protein CASSLTLAGVNEQFF.

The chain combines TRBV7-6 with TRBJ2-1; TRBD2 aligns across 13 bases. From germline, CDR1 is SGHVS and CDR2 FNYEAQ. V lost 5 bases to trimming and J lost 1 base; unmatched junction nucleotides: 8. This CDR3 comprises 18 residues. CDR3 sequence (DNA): TGTGCCAGCAGCCGCGGACTAGCGGGAGAGGGATCCTACAATGAGCAGTTCTTC. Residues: CASSRGLAGEGSYNEQFF.

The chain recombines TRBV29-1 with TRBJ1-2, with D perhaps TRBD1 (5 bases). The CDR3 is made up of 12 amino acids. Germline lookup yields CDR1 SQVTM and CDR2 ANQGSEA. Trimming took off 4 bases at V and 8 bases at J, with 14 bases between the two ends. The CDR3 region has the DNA TGCAGCGTTGCCGCGGGGGGGAAAGGCTACACCTTC. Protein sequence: CSVAAGGKGYTF.

The CDR3 here is CASSLEGGNYEQYF. Here the CDR3 DNA reads TGCGCCAGCAGCTTGGAGGGGGGGAACTACGAGCAGTACTTC. The rearrangement uses TRBV5-1 and TRBJ2-7, with D possibly matching TRBD2 (7 bases). CDR1 is SGHRS and CDR2 is YFSETQ in the germline V gene. This CDR3 is built from 14 residues. The V end was cut by 0 bases, the J end by 3 bases, with 10 bases between.

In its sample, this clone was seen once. CDR3 sequence: CATSRKGSGNTIYF. The CDR3 nucleotides are TGTGCCACCAGCAGAAAAGGGTCCGGAAACACCATATATTTT. This chain links TRBV15 with TRBJ1-3; D not certain. The length of the CDR3 is 14 residues. Germline V CDR1 and CDR2: LNHNV, YYDKDF (reference sequence). V was shortened by 2 bases and J by 4 bases, with 9 bases between the two germline ends.

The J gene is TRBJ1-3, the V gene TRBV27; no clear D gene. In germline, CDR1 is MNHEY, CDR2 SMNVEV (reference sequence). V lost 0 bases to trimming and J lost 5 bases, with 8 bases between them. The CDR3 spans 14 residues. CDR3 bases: TGTGCCAGCAGTTTATCGAGGGAGCGAAACACCATATATTTT. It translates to CASSLSRERNTIYF.

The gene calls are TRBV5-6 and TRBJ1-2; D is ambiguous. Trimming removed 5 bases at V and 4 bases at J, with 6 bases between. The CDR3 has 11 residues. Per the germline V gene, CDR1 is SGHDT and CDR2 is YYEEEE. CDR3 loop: CASRSAYGYTF. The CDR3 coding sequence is TGTGCCAGCAGATCAGCCTATGGCTACACCTTC.

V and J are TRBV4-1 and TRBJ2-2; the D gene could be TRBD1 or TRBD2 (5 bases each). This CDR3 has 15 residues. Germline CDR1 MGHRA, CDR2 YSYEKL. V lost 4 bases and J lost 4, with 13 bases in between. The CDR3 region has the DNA TGCGCCAGCAGCCCGAACGAGGGGTTCACCGGGGAGCTGTTTTTT. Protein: CASSPNEGFTGELFF.

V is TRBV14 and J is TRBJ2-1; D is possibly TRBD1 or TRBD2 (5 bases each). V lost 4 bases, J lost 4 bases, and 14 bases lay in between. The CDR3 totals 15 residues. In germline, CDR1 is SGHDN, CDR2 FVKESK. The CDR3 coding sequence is TGTGCCAGCAGCCCCTTACGGGACGTATACAATGAGCAGTTCTTC. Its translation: CASSPLRDVYNEQFF.

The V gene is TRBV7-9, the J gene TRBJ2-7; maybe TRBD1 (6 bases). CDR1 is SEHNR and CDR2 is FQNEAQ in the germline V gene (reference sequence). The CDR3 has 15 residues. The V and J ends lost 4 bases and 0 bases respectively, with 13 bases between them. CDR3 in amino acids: CASSSPGTNSYEQYF. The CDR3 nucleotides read TGTGCCAGCAGCTCCCCCGGGACAAACTCCTACGAGCAGTACTTC.

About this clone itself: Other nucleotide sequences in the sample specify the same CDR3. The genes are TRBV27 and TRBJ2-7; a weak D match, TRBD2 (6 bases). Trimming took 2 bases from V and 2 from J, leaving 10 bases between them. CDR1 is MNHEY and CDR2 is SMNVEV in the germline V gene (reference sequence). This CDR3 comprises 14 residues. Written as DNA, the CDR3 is TGTGCCAGCAGTTTAGGGGGGAGAGCCTACGAGCAGTACTTC. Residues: CASSLGGRAYEQYF.

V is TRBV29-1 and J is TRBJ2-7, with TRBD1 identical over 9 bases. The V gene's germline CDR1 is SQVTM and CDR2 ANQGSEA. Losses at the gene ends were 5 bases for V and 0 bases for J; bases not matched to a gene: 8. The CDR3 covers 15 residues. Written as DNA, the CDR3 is TGCAGCGTTCTTTCGGGACAGGGCCTCTCCTACGAGCAGTACTTC. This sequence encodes CSVLSGQGLSYEQYF.

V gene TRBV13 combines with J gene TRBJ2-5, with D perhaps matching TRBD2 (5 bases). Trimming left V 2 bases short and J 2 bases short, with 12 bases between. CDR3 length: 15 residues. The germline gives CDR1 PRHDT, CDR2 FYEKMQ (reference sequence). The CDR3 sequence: CASSLTRWAQETQYF. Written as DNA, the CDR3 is TGTGCCAGCAGCTTAACTAGATGGGCGCAAGAGACCCAGTACTTC.

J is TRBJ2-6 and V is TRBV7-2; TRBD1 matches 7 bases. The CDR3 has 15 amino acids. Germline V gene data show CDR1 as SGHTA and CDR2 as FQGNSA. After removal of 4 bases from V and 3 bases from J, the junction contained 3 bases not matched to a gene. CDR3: CASSYRDSGANVLTF. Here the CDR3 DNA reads TGTGCCAGCAGCTACAGGGACAGTGGGGCCAACGTCCTGACTTTC.

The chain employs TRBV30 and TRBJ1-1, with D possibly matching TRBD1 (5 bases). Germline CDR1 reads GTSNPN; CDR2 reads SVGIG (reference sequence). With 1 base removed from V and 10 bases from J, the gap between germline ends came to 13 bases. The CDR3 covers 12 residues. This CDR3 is CAWSDIGAVAFF. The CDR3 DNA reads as TGTGCCTGGAGTGATATAGGGGCGGTAGCTTTCTTT.

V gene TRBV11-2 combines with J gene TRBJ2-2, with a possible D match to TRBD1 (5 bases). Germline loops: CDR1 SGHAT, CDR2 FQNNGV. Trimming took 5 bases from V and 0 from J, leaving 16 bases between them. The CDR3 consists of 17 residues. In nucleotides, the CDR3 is TGTGCCAGCAGCCAATTTCCGGACATATCGAACACCGGGGAGCTGTTTTTT. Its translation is CASSQFPDISNTGELFF.